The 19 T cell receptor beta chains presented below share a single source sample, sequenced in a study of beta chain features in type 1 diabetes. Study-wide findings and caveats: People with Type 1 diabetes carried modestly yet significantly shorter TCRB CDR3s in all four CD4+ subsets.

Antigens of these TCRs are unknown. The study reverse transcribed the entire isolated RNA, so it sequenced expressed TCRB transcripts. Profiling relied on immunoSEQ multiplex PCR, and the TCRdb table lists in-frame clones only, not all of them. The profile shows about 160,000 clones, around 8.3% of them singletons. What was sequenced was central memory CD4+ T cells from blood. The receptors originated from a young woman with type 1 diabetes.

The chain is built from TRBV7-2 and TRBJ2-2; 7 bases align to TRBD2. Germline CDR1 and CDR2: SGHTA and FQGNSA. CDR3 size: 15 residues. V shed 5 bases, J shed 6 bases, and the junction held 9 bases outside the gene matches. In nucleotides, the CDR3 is TGTGCCAGCAGCGCCTCGGGACTAAATTCCGGGGAGCTGTTTTTT. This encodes CASSASGLNSGELFF. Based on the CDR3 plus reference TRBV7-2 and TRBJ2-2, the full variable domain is GAGVSQSPSNKVTEKGKDVELRCDPISGHTALYWYRQSLGQGLEFLIYFQGNSAPDKSGLPSDRFSAERTGGSVSTLTIQRTQQEDSAVYLCASSASGLNSGELFFGEGSRLTVL.

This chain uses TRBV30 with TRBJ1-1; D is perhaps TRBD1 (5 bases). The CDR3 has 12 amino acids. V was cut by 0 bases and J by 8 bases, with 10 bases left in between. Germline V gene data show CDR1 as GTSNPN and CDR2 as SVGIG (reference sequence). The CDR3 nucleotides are TGTGCCTGGAGTGTTCGCGGGGACGAAGCTTTCTTT. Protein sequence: CAWSVRGDEAFF. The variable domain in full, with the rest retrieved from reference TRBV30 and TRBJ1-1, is SQTIHQWPATLVQPVGSPLSLECTVEGTSNPNLYWYRQAAGRGLQLLFYSVGIGQISSEVPQNLSASRPQDRQFILSSKKLLLSDSGFYLCAWSVRGDEAFFGQGTRLTVV.

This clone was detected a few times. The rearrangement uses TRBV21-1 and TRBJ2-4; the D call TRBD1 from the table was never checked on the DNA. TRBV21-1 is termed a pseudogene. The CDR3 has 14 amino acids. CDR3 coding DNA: TGTGCCAGCAGCATCCCGGACAGGGCGAACATTCAGTACTTC. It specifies CASSIPDRANIQYF.

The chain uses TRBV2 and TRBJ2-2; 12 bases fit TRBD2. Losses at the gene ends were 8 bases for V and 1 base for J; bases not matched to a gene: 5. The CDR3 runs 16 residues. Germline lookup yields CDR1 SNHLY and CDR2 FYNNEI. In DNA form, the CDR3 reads TGTGCCAGCCACCGACTAGCGGGGGTGAACACCGGGGAGCTGTTTTTT. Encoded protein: CASHRLAGVNTGELFF.

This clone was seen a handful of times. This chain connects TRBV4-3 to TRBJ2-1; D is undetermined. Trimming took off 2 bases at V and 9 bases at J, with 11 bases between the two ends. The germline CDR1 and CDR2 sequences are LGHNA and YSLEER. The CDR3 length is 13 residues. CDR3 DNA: TGCGCCAGCAGCCAAATACGCTGGGCTGAGCAGTTCTTC. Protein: CASSQIRWAEQFF.

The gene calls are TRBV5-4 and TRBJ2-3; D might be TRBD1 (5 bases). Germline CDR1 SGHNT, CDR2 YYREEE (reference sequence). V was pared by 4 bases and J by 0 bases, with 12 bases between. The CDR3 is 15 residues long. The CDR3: CASSPSGASTDTQYF. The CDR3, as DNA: TGTGCCAGCAGCCCCTCTGGGGCTAGCACAGATACGCAGTATTTT.

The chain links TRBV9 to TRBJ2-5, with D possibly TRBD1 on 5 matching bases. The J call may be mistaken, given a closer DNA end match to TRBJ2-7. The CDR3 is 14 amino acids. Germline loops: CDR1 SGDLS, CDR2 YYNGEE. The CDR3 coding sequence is TGTGCCAGCAGCGTAGGGACAAATTCCTACGAGCAGTACTTC. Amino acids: CASSVGTNSYEQYF.

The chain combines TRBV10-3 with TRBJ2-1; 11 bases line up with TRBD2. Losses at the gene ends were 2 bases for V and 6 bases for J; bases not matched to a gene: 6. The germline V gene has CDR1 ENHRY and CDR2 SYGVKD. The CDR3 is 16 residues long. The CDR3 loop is CAISEGLAGGVNEQFF. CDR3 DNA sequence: TGTGCCATCAGTGAGGGGCTAGCGGGAGGAGTCAATGAGCAGTTCTTC.

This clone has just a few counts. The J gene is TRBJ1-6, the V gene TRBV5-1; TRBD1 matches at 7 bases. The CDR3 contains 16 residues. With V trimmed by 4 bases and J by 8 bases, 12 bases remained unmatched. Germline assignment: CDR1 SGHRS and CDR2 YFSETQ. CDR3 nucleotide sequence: TGCGCCAGCAGCCCCGGTATTGGGACAGTTGATTCACCCCTCCACTTT. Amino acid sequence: CASSPGIGTVDSPLHF.

This chain's CDR3 is CASSLAPGEAFF. The CDR3 DNA sequence: TGTGCCAGCAGCTTAGCCCCAGGAGAAGCTTTCTTT. The chain links TRBV11-3 to TRBJ1-1; no reliable D call. The germline V gene has CDR1 SGHNT and CDR2 YENEEA. V lost 1 base to trimming and J lost 8 bases, with 8 bases between them. This CDR3 is 12 amino acids long.

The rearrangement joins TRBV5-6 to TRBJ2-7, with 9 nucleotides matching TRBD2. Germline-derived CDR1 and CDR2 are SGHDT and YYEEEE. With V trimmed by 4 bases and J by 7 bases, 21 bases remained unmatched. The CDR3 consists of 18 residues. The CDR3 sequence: CASSVRQGFSSGKLEQYF. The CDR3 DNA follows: TGTGCCAGCAGCGTGAGACAGGGCTTCTCTAGCGGGAAGTTGGAGCAGTACTTC. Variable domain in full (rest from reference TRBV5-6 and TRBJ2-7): DAGVTQSPTHLIKTRGQQVTLRCSPKSGHDTVSWYQQALGQGPQFIFQYYEEEERQRGNFPDRFSGHQFPNYSSELNVNALLLGDSALYLCASSVRQGFSSGKLEQYFGPGTRLTVT.

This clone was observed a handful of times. CDR3 sequence reads: CASSTRTSGSPDTQYF. In nucleotides, the CDR3 is TGTGCCAGCAGCACAAGGACTAGCGGGAGCCCAGATACGCAGTATTTT. The V and J genes are TRBV7-2 and TRBJ2-3; 13 bases line up with TRBD2. This CDR3 contains 16 residues. V lost 5 bases, J lost 4 bases, and 6 bases stayed unmatched. The V gene's germline CDR1 is SGHTA and CDR2 FQGNSA.

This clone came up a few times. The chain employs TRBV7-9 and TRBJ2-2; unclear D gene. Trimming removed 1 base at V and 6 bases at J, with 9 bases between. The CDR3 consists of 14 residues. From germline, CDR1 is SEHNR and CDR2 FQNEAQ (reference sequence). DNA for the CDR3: TGTGCCAGCAGCTTAGAGTCGGTGTCCGGGGAGCTGTTTTTT. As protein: CASSLESVSGELFF.

The CDR3 region has the DNA TGTGCCAGCAGCGACGGGCAGCCCCAGCATTTT. Translation: CASSDGQPQHF. The chain links TRBV6-6 to TRBJ1-5; the D is unclear. V lost 6 bases and J lost 7, with 7 bases in between. Per the germline V gene, CDR1 is MNHNY and CDR2 is SVGAGI (reference sequence). This CDR3 comprises 11 residues.

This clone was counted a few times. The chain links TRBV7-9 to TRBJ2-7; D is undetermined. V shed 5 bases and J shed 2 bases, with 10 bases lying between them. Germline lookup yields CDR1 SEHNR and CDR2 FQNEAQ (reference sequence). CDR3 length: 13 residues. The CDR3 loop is CASSTRGAYEQYF. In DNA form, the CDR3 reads TGTGCCAGCAGCACTCGCGGCGCCTACGAGCAGTACTTC.

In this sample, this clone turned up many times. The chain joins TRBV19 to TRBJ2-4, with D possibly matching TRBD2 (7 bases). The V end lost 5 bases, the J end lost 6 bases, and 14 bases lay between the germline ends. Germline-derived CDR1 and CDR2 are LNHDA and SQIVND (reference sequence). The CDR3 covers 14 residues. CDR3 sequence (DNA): TGTGCCAGTAGTCAAGGGGGGGGCAGAAACATTCAGTACTTC. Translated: CASSQGGGRNIQYF.

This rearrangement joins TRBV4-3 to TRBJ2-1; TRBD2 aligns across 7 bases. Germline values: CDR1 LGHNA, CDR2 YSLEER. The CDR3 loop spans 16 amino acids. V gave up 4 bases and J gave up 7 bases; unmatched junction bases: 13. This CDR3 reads CASSRGAGPQGNEQFF. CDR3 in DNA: TGCGCCAGCAGCCGGGGAGCGGGGCCTCAGGGAAATGAGCAGTTCTTC.

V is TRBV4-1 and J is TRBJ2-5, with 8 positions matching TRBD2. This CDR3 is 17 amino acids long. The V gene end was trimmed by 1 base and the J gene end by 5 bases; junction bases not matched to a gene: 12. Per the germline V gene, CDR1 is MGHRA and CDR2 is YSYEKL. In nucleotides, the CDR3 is TGCGCCAGCAGCCAAGGTGGAACTAGCGGCCGGAGGGAGACCCAGTACTTC. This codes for CASSQGGTSGRRETQYF.

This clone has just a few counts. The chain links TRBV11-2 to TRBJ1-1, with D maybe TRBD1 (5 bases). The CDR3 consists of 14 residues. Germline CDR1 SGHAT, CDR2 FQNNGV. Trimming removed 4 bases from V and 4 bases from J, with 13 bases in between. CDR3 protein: CASSSPRGGTEAFF. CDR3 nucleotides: TGTGCCAGCAGCTCGCCTAGGGGAGGCACTGAAGCTTTCTTT.